This TCR beta chain derives from a study of type 1 regulatory T cells. Looking at the study overall: T-allo10 is an in vitro-generated, Tr1-enriched CD4 T cell product specific for alloantigen.

Study results and caveats: Type 1 regulatory T cells had a more restricted TCR repertoire than non-type 1 regulatory T cells.

As for this clonotype: Its specificity is not known.

The V and J ends lost 3 bases and 0 bases respectively, with 20 bases between them. The CDR3 extends over 17 amino acids. The germline CDR1 and CDR2 sequences are DFQATT and SNEGSKA (reference sequence). TCRdb redid the calling of the reads with MiXCR, one entry per CDR3 protein. The data show 63,000 or so distinct CDR3 sequences, about 48% seen once. This chain joins TRBV20-1 and TRBJ2-5, with D maybe TRBD2 (6 bases). The clonotype originates from a human donor in good health. Sequenced: cultured non-Tr1 T cells, either the whole culture or a sorted T cell fraction (not recorded which). CDR3 DNA sequence: TGCAGTGCTAGTCCCCGCCGGGACTCAACATACCAAGAGACCCAGTACTTC. This encodes CSASPRRDSTYQETQYF.